The subject of this entry is one T cell receptor beta chain. Its antigen is as yet unknown. The germline V and J ends were trimmed by 5 bases and 3 bases, with 16 bases remaining between them. CDR1 is LGHNT, CDR2 FRNRAP, per germline. The CDR3 contains 15 residues. Profiling relied on immunoSEQ multiplex PCR, and the TCRdb table lists in-frame clones only, not all of them. The sample gives around 140,000 clones, 85% to 95% of which show up once; 0.91% is in the top ten. The data are from a study of T cell responses to AZD1222 COVID-19 vaccine. General study results and limits: In all cases, repertoires were sampled only after the peak T cell response. Regions left unmutated in variants are reportedly the target of nearly half of spike-specific TCRs.

The specimen comprised peripheral blood, sampled on day 0 of MenACWY control vaccination. This chain links TRBV12-5 with TRBJ1-1; D remains ambiguous. This receptor was obtained from an adult in good health. This CDR3 is CASGHLGREDTEAFF. CDR3 coding DNA: TGTGCTAGTGGTCACCTGGGCCGCGAGGACACTGAAGCTTTCTTT.